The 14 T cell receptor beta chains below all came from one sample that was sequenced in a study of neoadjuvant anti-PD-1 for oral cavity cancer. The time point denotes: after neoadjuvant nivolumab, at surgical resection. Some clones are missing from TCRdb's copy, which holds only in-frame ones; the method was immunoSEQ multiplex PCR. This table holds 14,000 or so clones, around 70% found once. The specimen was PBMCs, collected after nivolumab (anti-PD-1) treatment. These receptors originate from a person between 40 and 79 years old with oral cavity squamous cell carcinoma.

CDR3 coding DNA: TGTGCCAGCAGTGTCCAGCGGGAGACAATCTACAATGAGCAGTTCTTC. It codes for CASSVQRETIYNEQFF. The rearrangement joins TRBV6-1 to TRBJ2-1; the match to TRBD2 covers 8 bases. The CDR3 runs 16 residues. Germline V CDR1 and CDR2: MNHNS, SASEGT. The V segment lost 4 bases and the J segment 3 bases; nucleotides outside the gene matches: 8.

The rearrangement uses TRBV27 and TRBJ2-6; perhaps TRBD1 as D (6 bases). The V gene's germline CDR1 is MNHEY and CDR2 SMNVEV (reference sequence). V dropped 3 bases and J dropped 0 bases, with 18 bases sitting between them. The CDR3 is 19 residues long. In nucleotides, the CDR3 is TGTGCCAGCAGTTTCTCCCTGGGGACATTAAGCTCTGGGGCCAACGTCCTGACTTTC. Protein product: CASSFSLGTLSSGANVLTF.

This chain's CDR3 is CASSLAVTEAFF. CDR3 sequence (DNA): TGTGCCAGCAGTTTGGCGGTGACTGAAGCTTTCTTT. The chain couples TRBV28 to TRBJ1-1, with D unresolved. Trimming pared 3 bases from V and 5 bases from J, leaving 7 bases between. The CDR3 has 12 amino acids. Germline loops: CDR1 MDHEN, CDR2 SYDVKM.

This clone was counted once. The CDR3 nucleotides are TGTGCCAGCAGCCCCGTTCTTTCGCGTTGGGACGAGCAGTACTTC. The encoded protein is CASSPVLSRWDEQYF. The chain combines TRBV5-6 with TRBJ2-7; D remains unclear. Germline loops: CDR1 SGHDT, CDR2 YYEEEE. The CDR3 is made up of 15 amino acids. Trimming shortened V by 4 bases and J by 5 bases, and 19 bases separated the two germline ends.

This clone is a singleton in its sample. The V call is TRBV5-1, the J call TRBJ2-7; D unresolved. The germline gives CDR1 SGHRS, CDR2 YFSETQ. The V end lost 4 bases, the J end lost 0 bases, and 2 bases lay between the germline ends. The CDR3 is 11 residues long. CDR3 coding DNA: TGCGCCAGCAGCGCCTCCTACGAGCAGTACTTC. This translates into CASSASYEQYF. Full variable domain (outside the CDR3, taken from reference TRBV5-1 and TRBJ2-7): KAGVTQTPRYLIKTRGQQVTLSCSPISGHRSVSWYQQTPGQGLQFLFEYFSETQRNKGNFPGRFSGRQFSNSRSEMNVSTLELGDSALYLCASSASYEQYFGPGTRLTVT.

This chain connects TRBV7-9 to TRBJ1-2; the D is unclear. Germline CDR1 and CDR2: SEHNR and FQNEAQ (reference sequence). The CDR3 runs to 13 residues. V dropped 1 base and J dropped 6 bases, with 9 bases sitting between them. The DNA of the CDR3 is TGTGCCAGCAGCTTAGAGGCGGCAAATGGCTACACCTTC. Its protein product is CASSLEAANGYTF.

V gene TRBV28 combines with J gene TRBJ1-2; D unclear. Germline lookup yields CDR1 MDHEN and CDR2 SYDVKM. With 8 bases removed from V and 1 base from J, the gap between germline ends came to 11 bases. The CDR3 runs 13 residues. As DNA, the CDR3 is TGTGCCAGCGTTAAGGAGAGTAACTATGGCTACACCTTC. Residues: CASVKESNYGYTF.

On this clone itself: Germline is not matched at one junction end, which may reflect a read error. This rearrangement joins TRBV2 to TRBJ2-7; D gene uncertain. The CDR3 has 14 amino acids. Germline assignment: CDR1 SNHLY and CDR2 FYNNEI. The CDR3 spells CASSEGSTGYERYF. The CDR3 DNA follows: TGTGCCAGCAGTGAAGGGTCGACGGGCTACGAGCGGTACTTC.

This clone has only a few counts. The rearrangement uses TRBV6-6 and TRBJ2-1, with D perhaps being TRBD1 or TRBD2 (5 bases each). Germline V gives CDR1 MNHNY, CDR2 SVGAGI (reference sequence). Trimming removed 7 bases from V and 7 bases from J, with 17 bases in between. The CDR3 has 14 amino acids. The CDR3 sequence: CASTPGPTLNEQFF. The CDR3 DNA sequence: TGTGCCAGCACCCCGGGACCGACCTTGAATGAGCAGTTCTTC.

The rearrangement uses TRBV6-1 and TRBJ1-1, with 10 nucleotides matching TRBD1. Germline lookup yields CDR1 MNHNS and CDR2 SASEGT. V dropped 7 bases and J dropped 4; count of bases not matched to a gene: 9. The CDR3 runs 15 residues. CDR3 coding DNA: TGTGCCAGCACCGCCGGGACAGGGGTGCCCACTGAAGCTTTCTTT. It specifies CASTAGTGVPTEAFF.

CDR3 residues: CASSERPNTGELFF. The CDR3 nucleotides are TGTGCCAGCAGCGAACGGCCGAACACCGGGGAGCTGTTTTTT. The V and J genes are TRBV2 and TRBJ2-2; D gene ambiguous. Between the trimmed V and J ends, which lost 6 bases and 0 bases, there was a span of 8 bases. In germline, CDR1 is SNHLY, CDR2 FYNNEI. This CDR3 has 14 residues.

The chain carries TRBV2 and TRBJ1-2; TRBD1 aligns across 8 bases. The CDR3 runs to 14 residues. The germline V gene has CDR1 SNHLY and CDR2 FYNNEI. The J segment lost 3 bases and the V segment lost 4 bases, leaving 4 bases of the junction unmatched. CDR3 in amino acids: CASSGTGNYYGYTF. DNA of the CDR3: TGTGCCAGCAGTGGGACAGGGAATTACTATGGCTACACCTTC.

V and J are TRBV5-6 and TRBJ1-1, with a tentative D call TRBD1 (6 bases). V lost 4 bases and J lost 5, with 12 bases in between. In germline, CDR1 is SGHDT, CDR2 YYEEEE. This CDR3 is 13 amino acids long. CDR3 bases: TGTGCCAGCAGCCCTCGAGGGGGTACTGAAGCTTTCTTT. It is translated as CASSPRGGTEAFF.

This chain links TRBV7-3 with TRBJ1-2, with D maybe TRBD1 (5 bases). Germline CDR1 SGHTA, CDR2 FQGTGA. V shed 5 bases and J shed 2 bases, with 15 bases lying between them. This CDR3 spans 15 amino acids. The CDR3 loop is CASSPQGGLNYGYTF. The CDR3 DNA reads TGTGCCAGCAGCCCGCAGGGAGGATTAAACTATGGCTACACCTTC.